One and the same sample provided the 10 T cell receptor beta chains below, sequenced in a study of naive and memory T cell subsets. Reverse transcription of blood and skin TCR RNA was primed at alpha and beta constant regions. TCRdb recomputed calls from the 5' RACE reads with MiXCR, one row per CDR3 protein. The sample has about 21,000 distinct CDR3 sequences, about 4% seen once. RNA was extracted from under 3 ml of whole blood of healthy adults. These receptors came from a male donor in good health.

This clonotype is medium-sized within its sample. V is TRBV20-1 and J is TRBJ2-2; D might be TRBD2 (5 bases). The CDR3 sequence is 13 residues long. Trimming left V 4 bases short and J 3 bases short, with 9 bases between. Germline V gene lookup returns CDR1 DFQATT and CDR2 SNEGSKA (reference sequence). The CDR3 DNA reads TGCAGTGCTAACGGACTGCACACCGGGGAGCTGTTTTTT. Its translation is CSANGLHTGELFF.

This clonotype is termed medium-sized. The V and J genes are TRBV27 and TRBJ2-7, with 7 positions matching TRBD1. Germline CDR1 is MNHEY and CDR2 is SMNVEV (reference sequence). The CDR3 covers 15 residues. Trimming took 7 bases from V and 2 from J; bases not matched to a gene: 11. CDR3: CASTKTGSKTYEQYF. The CDR3 DNA reads as TGTGCCAGCACCAAGACAGGGAGCAAAACCTACGAGCAGTACTTC.

This clonotype was observed many times. The CDR3 sequence is CASSQEGRGTGELFF. CDR3 nucleotide sequence: TGCGCCAGCAGCCAGGAGGGCCGGGGCACCGGGGAGCTGTTTTTT. This chain connects TRBV5-1 to TRBJ2-2; D might be TRBD2 (6 bases). Germline CDR1 is SGHRS and CDR2 is YFSETQ. The CDR3 contains 15 residues. V lost 4 bases to trimming and J lost 4 bases, with 14 bases between them. Combining the CDR3 with reference TRBV5-1 and TRBJ2-2 gives the whole variable domain KAGVTQTPRYLIKTRGQQVTLSCSPISGHRSVSWYQQTPGQGLQFLFEYFSETQRNKGNFPGRFSGRQFSNSRSEMNVSTLELGDSALYLCASSQEGRGTGELFFGEGSRLTVL.

This clonotype was counted many times. J is TRBJ2-3 and V is TRBV2, with D perhaps being TRBD1 or TRBD2 (5 bases each). Trimming left V 4 bases short and J 3 bases short, with 14 bases between. CDR3 length equals 15 residues. Germline V gene sequence: CDR1 SNHLY, CDR2 FYNNEI. CDR3 DNA sequence: TGTGCCAGCAGTGTCTGGGGGATGAGTACAGATACGCAGTATTTT. This encodes CASSVWGMSTDTQYF. Full variable domain (remainder filled in from reference TRBV2 and TRBJ2-3): EPEVTQTPSHQVTQMGQEVILRCVPISNHLYFYWYRQILGQKVEFLVSFYNNEISEKSEIFDDQFSVERPDGSNFTLKIRSTKLEDSAMYFCASSVWGMSTDTQYFGPGTRLTVL.

This clonotype has at least ten counts. This chain connects TRBV5-1 to TRBJ2-1, with TRBD2 matching over 9 bases. The CDR3 totals 15 residues. CDR1 is SGHRS, CDR2 YFSETQ, per germline. V lost 4 bases, J lost 4 bases, and 6 bases stayed unmatched. The CDR3 loop reads CASSTERGAYNEQFF. The CDR3 bases are TGCGCCAGCAGCACCGAGCGGGGGGCTTACAATGAGCAGTTCTTC. The complete variable domain, with remaining parts taken from reference TRBV5-1 and TRBJ2-1, reads KAGVTQTPRYLIKTRGQQVTLSCSPISGHRSVSWYQQTPGQGLQFLFEYFSETQRNKGNFPGRFSGRQFSNSRSEMNVSTLELGDSALYLCASSTERGAYNEQFFGPGTRLTVL.

This clonotype was recorded many times. This sequence joins TRBV7-8 and TRBJ2-1; D might be TRBD2 (6 bases). V lost 1 base and J 4 bases, leaving 14 bases between the germline ends. In germline, CDR1 is SGHVS, CDR2 FQNEAQ. The CDR3 has 16 residues. The CDR3 DNA is TGTGCCAGCAGCTTAGTCGTGAGCGGGCGGTACAATGAGCAGTTCTTC. Translation: CASSLVVSGRYNEQFF.

This clonotype was found many times. The chain has TRBV2 and TRBJ2-3; 10 bases fit TRBD2. The germline CDR1 and CDR2 sequences are SNHLY and FYNNEI. This CDR3 contains 14 residues. The junction had 0 bases not matched to a gene; V was cut back by 2 bases and J by 4 bases. CDR3 sequence (DNA): TGTGCCAGCAGTGAACTAGCGGGGGCAGATACGCAGTATTTT. It encodes CASSELAGADTQYF. The full variable domain, in which reference TRBV2 and TRBJ2-3 provide the parts outside the CDR3, is EPEVTQTPSHQVTQMGQEVILRCVPISNHLYFYWYRQILGQKVEFLVSFYNNEISEKSEIFDDQFSVERPDGSNFTLKIRSTKLEDSAMYFCASSELAGADTQYFGPGTRLTVL.

This clonotype was picked up many times. The V and J genes are TRBV7-9 and TRBJ2-5, with a tentative D call TRBD1 (5 bases). The germline gives CDR1 SEHNR, CDR2 FQNEAQ (reference sequence). This CDR3 is 17 amino acids long. V lost 1 base and J 3 bases, leaving 18 bases between the germline ends. The CDR3 DNA sequence: TGTGCCAGCAGCTTAGGGGCAGGGTCGTATATGGAAGAGACCCAGTACTTC. Its protein is CASSLGAGSYMEETQYF. The full variable domain, completed using reference TRBV7-9 and TRBJ2-5, is DTGVSQNPRHKITKRGQNVTFRCDPISEHNRLYWYRQTLGQGPEFLTYFQNEAQLEKSRLLSDRFSAERPKGSFSTLEIQRTEQGDSAMYLCASSLGAGSYMEETQYFGPGTRLLVL.

The sample holds many counts of this clonotype. The genes are TRBV6-5 and TRBJ1-1; D not resolved. The length of the CDR3 is 14 residues. CDR1 MNHEY and CDR2 SVGAGI come from the germline V gene. With 2 bases removed from V and 6 bases from J, the gap between germline ends came to 13 bases. Here the CDR3 reads CASSYGYLGSEAFF. For the CDR3, the DNA is TGTGCCAGCAGTTACGGCTACTTGGGGTCTGAAGCTTTCTTT.

This clonotype qualifies as medium-sized (0.01 to 0.1%). The gene calls are TRBV28 and TRBJ1-1; no definite D call. The CDR3 is made up of 13 amino acids. From germline, CDR1 is MDHEN and CDR2 SYDVKM. With 7 bases removed from V and 0 bases from J, the gap between germline ends came to 9 bases. The CDR3, as DNA: TGTGCCAGCATAAAGGGCCTGAACACTGAAGCTTTCTTT. Translated: CASIKGLNTEAFF. The full variable domain, rest sourced from reference TRBV28 and TRBJ1-1, is DVKVTQSSRYLVKRTGEKVFLECVQDMDHENMFWYRQDPGLGLRLIYFSYDVKMKEKGDIPEGYSVSREKKERFSLILESASTNQTSMYLCASIKGLNTEAFFGQGTRLTVV.